One and the same sample provided the 25 T cell receptor beta chains below, sequenced in a study of cytomegalovirus exposure and HLA in healthy donors. Sequencing used immunoSEQ multiplex PCR; TCRdb keeps in-frame clones, though not all of them. The data show about 140,000 clones, about 90% seen once. The sequencing input was PBMCs. The receptor source for this set is a woman aged 18-35 years in good health and CMV-seropositive.

This clone has only one observation. The rearrangement uses TRBV6-5 and TRBJ2-5; TRBD2 matches 10 bases. CDR1 is MNHEY and CDR2 is SVGAGI in the germline V gene. This CDR3 region has 15 residues. With 0 bases clipped from V and 3 bases from J, the junction kept 1 base outside the gene matches. The CDR3 DNA sequence: TGTGCCAGCAGTTACTCGCTAGCGGGGGAAGAGACCCAGTACTTC. Translating gives CASSYSLAGEETQYF.

This chain uses TRBV9 with TRBJ2-7, with 12 bases matching TRBD2. CDR1 and CDR2 (germline): SGDLS, YYNGEE. This CDR3 spans 16 amino acids. J lost 6 bases, V lost 0 bases, and 7 bases had no gene match. The CDR3 nucleotides are TGTGCCAGCAGCGTAGGCCCTAGCGGGAGGGTAGGCGAGCAGTACTTC. It specifies CASSVGPSGRVGEQYF.

This chain uses TRBV6-8 with TRBJ2-5, with TRBD1 as a possible D gene (5 bases). The CDR3 has 15 amino acids. Per germline, CDR1 MNHGY and CDR2 SAAAGT. V lost 6 bases and J lost 2, with 16 bases in between. CDR3 in amino acids: CASSYLQGQQETQYF. The CDR3 DNA reads TGTGCCAGCAGCTATCTTCAGGGCCAACAAGAGACCCAGTACTTC.

The rearrangement joins TRBV7-6 to TRBJ1-3, with D possibly being TRBD1 (6 bases). Germline V gives CDR1 SGHVS, CDR2 FNYEAQ. The CDR3 has 16 amino acids. V was cut by 5 bases and J by 4 bases, with 18 bases left in between. The CDR3 protein is CASSPNRVETGNTIYF. For the CDR3, the DNA is TGTGCCAGCAGCCCCAACAGGGTAGAAACGGGAAACACCATATATTTT.

The chain uses TRBV28 and TRBJ1-4; the match to TRBD1 covers 11 bases. CDR3 size: 15 residues. V lost 2 bases and J lost 10; bases outside the gene matches: 6. Germline V gives CDR1 MDHEN, CDR2 SYDVKM. As DNA, the CDR3 is TGTGCCAGCAGTTTACCTCTAGGGACAGGGGGAAAACTGTTTTTT. Amino acids: CASSLPLGTGGKLFF.

The chain recombines TRBV5-1 with TRBJ2-1; 7 nucleotides align to TRBD2. The J segment lost 6 bases and the V segment lost 4 bases, leaving 7 bases of the junction unmatched. This CDR3 is 14 amino acids long. From germline, CDR1 is SGHRS and CDR2 YFSETQ. The CDR3 DNA sequence: TGCGCCAGCAGCCAGGGAGGGCCGGGCAATGAGCAGTTCTTC. Protein sequence: CASSQGGPGNEQFF.

The chain has TRBV28 and TRBJ1-6; D may be TRBD1 (6 bases). V lost 3 bases and J 4 bases, leaving 10 bases between the germline ends. Looked up from germline, CDR1 is MDHEN and CDR2 is SYDVKM. The CDR3 extends over 15 amino acids. The CDR3: CASSFGQGYNSPLHF. CDR3 DNA: TGTGCCAGCAGTTTCGGGCAGGGGTATAATTCACCCCTCCACTTT.

This clone showed up just a few times. The rearrangement joins TRBV5-1 to TRBJ2-7, with TRBD2 matching 8 bases. This CDR3 region has 15 residues. Trimming removed 0 bases from V and 6 bases from J; junction bases left unmatched: 8. Per the germline V gene, CDR1 is SGHRS and CDR2 is YFSETQ. CDR3 loop: CASSLAGRGAGEQYF. CDR3 nucleotides: TGCGCCAGCAGCTTGGCTGGGCGGGGGGCAGGCGAGCAGTACTTC.

The chain uses TRBV10-2 and TRBJ1-4; D is undetermined. V was pared by 6 bases and J by 10 bases, with 21 bases between. CDR3 length equals 15 residues. From germline, CDR1 is WSHSY and CDR2 SAAADI. The CDR3 region is CASSDPAAGEVKLFF. For the CDR3, the DNA is TGCGCCAGCAGCGACCCGGCGGCCGGGGAAGTAAAACTGTTTTTT.

The genes are TRBV28 and TRBJ1-1; TRBD1 agrees at 8 bases. The germline V gene has CDR1 MDHEN and CDR2 SYDVKM. V dropped 4 bases and J dropped 1; count of bases not matched to a gene: 5. The CDR3 extends over 15 amino acids. This chain's CDR3 is CASSSGTGRNTEAFF. The DNA for the CDR3 is TGTGCCAGCAGTTCCGGGACAGGCAGGAACACTGAAGCTTTCTTT. Looking up the rest from reference TRBV28 and TRBJ1-1 gives the full variable domain: DVKVTQSSRYLVKRTGEKVFLECVQDMDHENMFWYRQDPGLGLRLIYFSYDVKMKEKGDIPEGYSVSREKKERFSLILESASTNQTSMYLCASSSGTGRNTEAFFGQGTRLTVV.

The genes are TRBV5-1 and TRBJ2-5; a possible D gene is TRBD1 (5 bases). This CDR3 has 14 residues. CDR1 and CDR2 from the germline V gene are SGHRS and YFSETQ. Trimming took 1 base from V and 5 from J, leaving 12 bases between them. The CDR3 is CASSLMGPAETQYF. CDR3 sequence (DNA): TGCGCCAGCAGCTTGATGGGGCCAGCGGAGACCCAGTACTTC.

The J gene is TRBJ2-7, the V gene TRBV15, with D possibly TRBD2 on 6 matching bases. The CDR3 is 14 amino acids. Germline values: CDR1 LNHNV, CDR2 YYDKDF (reference sequence). Trimming cost V 2 bases and J 0 bases, with 8 bases left between them. The CDR3 nucleotides read TGTGCCACCAGCAGATCGGGGGTCTCCTACGAGCAGTACTTC. It translates to CATSRSGVSYEQYF.

The J gene is TRBJ2-1, the V gene TRBV29-1; maybe TRBD1 (6 bases). Trimming left V 1 base short and J 8 bases short, with 12 bases between. Germline-derived CDR1 and CDR2 are SQVTM and ANQGSEA. This CDR3 has 13 residues. Here the CDR3 reads CSVEVSQGHEQFF. The CDR3 DNA reads as TGCAGCGTTGAAGTAAGTCAGGGGCATGAGCAGTTCTTC.

The V call is TRBV4-1, the J call TRBJ1-6; 10 bases line up with TRBD1. Per germline, CDR1 MGHRA and CDR2 YSYEKL. This CDR3 contains 18 residues. With V trimmed by 0 bases and J by 7 bases, 9 bases remained unmatched. Written as DNA, the CDR3 is TGCGCCAGCAGCCAAGAAGGGTACAGGACAGGGGGAAATTCACCCCTCCACTTT. The encoded protein is CASSQEGYRTGGNSPLHF.

The gene calls are TRBV6-5 and TRBJ1-5, with D unresolved. The V end lost 6 bases, the J end lost 6 bases, and 12 bases lay between the germline ends. This CDR3 comprises 13 residues. Germline CDR1 is MNHEY and CDR2 is SVGAGI. The CDR3 region has the DNA TGTGCCAGCAGCGTCGGCGGAATTCAGCCCCAGCATTTT. This gives the protein CASSVGGIQPQHF.

The chain employs TRBV18 and TRBJ2-5, with 9 bases identical to TRBD1. With 5 bases clipped from V and 7 bases from J, the junction kept 11 bases outside the gene matches. The germline gives CDR1 KGHSH, CDR2 LQKENI. The CDR3 has 15 residues. CDR3 sequence reads: CASSSRTGAEGTQYF. In DNA, the CDR3 is TGTGCCAGCTCATCCCGGACAGGGGCAGAGGGGACCCAGTACTTC.

DNA of the CDR3: TGTGCCAGCAGCAGGGCCGGAATGAGCTCCTACGAGCAGTACTTC. This gives the protein CASSRAGMSSYEQYF. The chain uses TRBV6-1 and TRBJ2-7; a possible D gene is TRBD1 (5 bases). V was cut by 6 bases and J by 0 bases, with 15 bases left in between. The V gene's germline CDR1 is MNHNS and CDR2 SASEGT. The CDR3 extends over 15 amino acids.

The chain links TRBV2 to TRBJ2-5, with D tentatively TRBD1 (6 bases). The CDR3 extends over 15 amino acids. V lost 2 bases to trimming and J lost 1 base, with 11 bases between them. The germline V gene encodes CDR1 SNHLY and CDR2 FYNNEI. The DNA for the CDR3 is TGTGCCAGCAGTGAATTGTCCAGGGGCCAAGAGACCCAGTACTTC. This encodes CASSELSRGQETQYF.

This clone appeared a single time. The gene calls are TRBV28 and TRBJ2-2; 9 nucleotides align to TRBD2. V was clipped by 2 bases and J by 1 base; unmatched bases: 5. The CDR3 covers 17 residues. Germline CDR1 MDHEN, CDR2 SYDVKM. The CDR3 protein is CASSLGLAGENTGELFF. The CDR3 DNA reads TGTGCCAGCAGTTTAGGTTTAGCGGGAGAGAACACCGGGGAGCTGTTTTTT.

This clone was seen just once. CDR3 sequence reads: CASSLTSGRSDEQFF. In nucleotides, the CDR3 is TGCGCCAGCAGCTTGACTAGCGGGAGGTCGGATGAGCAGTTCTTC. The chain carries TRBV5-1 and TRBJ2-1; 12 positions agree with TRBD2. This CDR3 region has 15 residues. CDR1 is SGHRS, CDR2 YFSETQ, per germline. Germline trimming cut 1 base from V and 8 bases from J; bases unmatched to any gene: 4.

The gene calls are TRBV29-1 and TRBJ2-1, with 14 bases lining up with TRBD2. The CDR3 consists of 13 residues. Germline CDR1 reads SQVTM; CDR2 reads ANQGSEA. V gave up 6 bases and J gave up 14 bases; unmatched junction bases: 9. CDR3 loop: CSVSAGTSGGKFF. CDR3 nucleotide sequence: TGCAGCGTGTCGGCCGGGACTAGCGGGGGAAAGTTCTTC.

The chain couples TRBV19 to TRBJ1-1; D is unresolved. Germline CDR1 and CDR2: LNHDA and SQIVND (reference sequence). CDR3 size: 14 residues. Trimming cost V 1 base and J 1 base, with 7 bases left between them. The CDR3 region is CASSIGRENTEAFF. The CDR3 nucleotides are TGTGCCAGTAGTATAGGTCGGGAGAACACTGAAGCTTTCTTT.

The chain uses TRBV28 and TRBJ2-5; D unresolved. V was cut by 2 bases and J by 5 bases, with 6 bases left in between. The CDR3 sequence is 12 residues long. Germline lookup yields CDR1 MDHEN and CDR2 SYDVKM. The CDR3 loop reads CASSLVTETQYF. The CDR3 DNA is TGTGCCAGCAGTTTAGTTACTGAGACCCAGTACTTC.

The CDR3 coding sequence is TGTGCCTGGATCCCCATCCGTCTAGGGGGCTCGGGGAATGAGCAGTTCTTC. Translated, it gives CAWIPIRLGGSGNEQFF. This chain joins TRBV30 and TRBJ2-1, with 7 bases aligning to TRBD1. Germline V gives CDR1 GTSNPN, CDR2 SVGIG (reference sequence). This CDR3 is 17 amino acids long. With 4 bases clipped from V and 7 bases from J, the junction kept 19 bases outside the gene matches.

V usage is TRBV11-1 and J usage is TRBJ2-5; TRBD1 is a possible D gene (6 bases). From germline, CDR1 is SGHAT and CDR2 FQDESV (reference sequence). The CDR3 covers 14 residues. V lost 2 bases and J lost 3, with 10 bases in between. The CDR3 is CASSLIQGKETQYF. Here the CDR3 DNA reads TGTGCCAGCAGCTTAATACAGGGCAAAGAGACCCAGTACTTC.